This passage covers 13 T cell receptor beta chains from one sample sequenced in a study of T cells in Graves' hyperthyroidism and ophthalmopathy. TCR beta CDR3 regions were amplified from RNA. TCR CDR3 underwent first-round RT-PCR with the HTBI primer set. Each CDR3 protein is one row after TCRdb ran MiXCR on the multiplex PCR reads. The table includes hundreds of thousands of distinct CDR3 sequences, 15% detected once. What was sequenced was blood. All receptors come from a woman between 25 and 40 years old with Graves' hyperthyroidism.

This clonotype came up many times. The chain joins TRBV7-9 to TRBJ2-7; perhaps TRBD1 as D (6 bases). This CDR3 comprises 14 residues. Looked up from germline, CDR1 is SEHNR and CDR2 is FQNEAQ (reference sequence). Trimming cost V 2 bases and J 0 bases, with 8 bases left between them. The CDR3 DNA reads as TGTGCCAGCAGCTTAACAGGGCCCTCCTACGAGCAGTACTTC. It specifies CASSLTGPSYEQYF.

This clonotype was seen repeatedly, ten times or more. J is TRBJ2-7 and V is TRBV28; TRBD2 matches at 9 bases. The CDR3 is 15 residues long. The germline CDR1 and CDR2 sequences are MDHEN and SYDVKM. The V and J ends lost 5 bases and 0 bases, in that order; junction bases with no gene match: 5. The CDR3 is CASSTTSGSSYEQYF. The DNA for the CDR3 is TGTGCCAGCAGTACAACTAGCGGGTCCTCCTACGAGCAGTACTTC. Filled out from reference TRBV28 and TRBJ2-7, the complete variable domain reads DVKVTQSSRYLVKRTGEKVFLECVQDMDHENMFWYRQDPGLGLRLIYFSYDVKMKEKGDIPEGYSVSREKKERFSLILESASTNQTSMYLCASSTTSGSSYEQYFGPGTRLTVT.

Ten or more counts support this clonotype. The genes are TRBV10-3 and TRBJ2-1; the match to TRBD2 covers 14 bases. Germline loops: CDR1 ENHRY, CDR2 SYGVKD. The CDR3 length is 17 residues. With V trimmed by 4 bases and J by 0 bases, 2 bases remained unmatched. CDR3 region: CAISGLAGGDSYNEQFF. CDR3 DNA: TGTGCCATCAGTGGACTAGCGGGAGGGGACTCCTACAATGAGCAGTTCTTC.

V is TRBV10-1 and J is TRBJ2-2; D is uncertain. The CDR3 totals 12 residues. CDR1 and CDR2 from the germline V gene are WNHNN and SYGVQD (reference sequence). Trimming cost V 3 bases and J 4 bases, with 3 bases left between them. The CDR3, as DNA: TGCGCCAGCAGTGATTTCACCGGGGAGCTGTTTTTT. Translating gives CASSDFTGELFF.

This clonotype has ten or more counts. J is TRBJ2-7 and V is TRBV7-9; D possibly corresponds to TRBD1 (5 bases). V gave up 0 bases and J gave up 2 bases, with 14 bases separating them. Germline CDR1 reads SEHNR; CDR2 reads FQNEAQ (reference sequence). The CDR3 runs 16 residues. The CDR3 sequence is CASSLALQDTPYEQYF. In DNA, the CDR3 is TGTGCCAGCAGCTTAGCATTGCAGGACACCCCCTACGAGCAGTACTTC.

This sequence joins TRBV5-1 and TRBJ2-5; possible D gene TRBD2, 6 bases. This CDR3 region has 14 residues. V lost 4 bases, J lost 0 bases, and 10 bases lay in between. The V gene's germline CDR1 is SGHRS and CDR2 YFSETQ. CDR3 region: CASSRRADQETQYF. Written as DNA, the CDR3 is TGCGCCAGCAGCCGGAGGGCCGACCAAGAGACCCAGTACTTC.

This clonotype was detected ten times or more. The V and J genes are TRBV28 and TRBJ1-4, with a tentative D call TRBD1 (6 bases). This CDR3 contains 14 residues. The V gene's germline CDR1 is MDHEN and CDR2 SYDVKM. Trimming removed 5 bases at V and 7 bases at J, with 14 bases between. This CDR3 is CASSAGQFPEKLFF. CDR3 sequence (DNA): TGTGCCAGCAGTGCCGGACAGTTCCCTGAAAAACTGTTTTTT.

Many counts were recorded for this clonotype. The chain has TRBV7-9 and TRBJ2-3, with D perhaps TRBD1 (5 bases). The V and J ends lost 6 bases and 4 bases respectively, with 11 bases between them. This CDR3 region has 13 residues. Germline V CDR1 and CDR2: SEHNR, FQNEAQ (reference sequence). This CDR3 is CASRPRGADTQYF. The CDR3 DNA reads TGTGCCAGCAGACCTAGGGGCGCAGATACGCAGTATTTT.

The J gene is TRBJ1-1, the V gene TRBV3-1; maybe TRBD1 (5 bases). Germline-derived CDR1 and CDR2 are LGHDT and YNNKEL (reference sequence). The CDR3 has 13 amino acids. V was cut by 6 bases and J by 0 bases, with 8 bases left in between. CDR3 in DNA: TGTGCCAGCAGGGGGCAGATGAACACTGAAGCTTTCTTT. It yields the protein CASRGQMNTEAFF.

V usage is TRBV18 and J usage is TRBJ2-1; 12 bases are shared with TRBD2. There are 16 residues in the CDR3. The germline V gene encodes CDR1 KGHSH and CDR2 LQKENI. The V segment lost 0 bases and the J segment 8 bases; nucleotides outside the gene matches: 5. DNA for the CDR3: TGTGCCAGCTCACCACCAAGCCTAGCGGGAGGGCATGAGCAGTTCTTC. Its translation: CASSPPSLAGGHEQFF.

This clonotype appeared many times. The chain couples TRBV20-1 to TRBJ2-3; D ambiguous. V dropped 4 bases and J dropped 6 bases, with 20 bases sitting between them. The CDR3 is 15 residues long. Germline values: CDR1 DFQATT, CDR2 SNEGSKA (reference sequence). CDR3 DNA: TGCAGTGCTACTAACAGTGCCTCCTCTATGGATACGCAGTATTTT. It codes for CSATNSASSMDTQYF.

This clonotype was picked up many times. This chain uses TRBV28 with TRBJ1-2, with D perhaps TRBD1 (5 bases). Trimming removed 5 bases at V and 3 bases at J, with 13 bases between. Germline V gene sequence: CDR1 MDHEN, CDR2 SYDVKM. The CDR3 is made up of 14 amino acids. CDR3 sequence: CASSRQRTDYGYTF. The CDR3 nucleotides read TGTGCCAGCAGTAGACAGCGGACGGACTATGGCTACACCTTC.

The CDR3 DNA reads TGCGCCAGCAGCCAAGACGGGCTTGGACAGGGGAGCGATGGCTACACCTTC. Translated: CASSQDGLGQGSDGYTF. The chain has TRBV4-1 and TRBJ1-2; 9 nucleotides line up with TRBD1. The trim removed 0 bases at V and 6 bases at J, leaving 11 bases unmatched. This CDR3 is 17 amino acids long. CDR1 and CDR2 (germline): MGHRA, YSYEKL.